This T cell receptor beta chain stems from a study of T cell changes during pregnancy in multiple sclerosis. TCRdb's table, derived via immunoSEQ multiplex PCR, lists solely in-frame clones and lacks some. The table includes tens of thousands of clones, about 94% detected once. The TCR comes from a female donor in good health, enrolled as a control in a pregnancy study. This sample comprised peripheral blood, obtained in the third trimester of pregnancy.

CDR3 bases: TGTGCCAGCAGCTTACCATTTAGACTAGCGGGAGTTGGTGAGCAGTTCTTC. This sequence encodes CASSLPFRLAGVGEQFF. The chain links TRBV7-9 to TRBJ2-1, with 12 bases matching TRBD2. The CDR3 spans 17 residues. CDR1 is SEHNR, CDR2 FQNEAQ, per germline (reference sequence). Losses at the gene ends were 2 bases for V and 9 bases for J; bases not matched to a gene: 11. The variable domain in full, completed from reference TRBV7-9 and TRBJ2-1, reads DTGVSQNPRHKITKRGQNVTFRCDPISEHNRLYWYRQTLGQGPEFLTYFQNEAQLEKSRLLSDRFSAERPKGSFSTLEIQRTEQGDSAMYLCASSLPFRLAGVGEQFFGPGTRLTVL.